Below are 6 T cell receptor beta chains sequenced from a single sample in a study of identical twins. TCRdb recomputed calls from the 5' RACE reads with MiXCR, one row per CDR3 protein. Of nearly 900,000 distinct CDR3 sequences in the sample, 10% to 15% were seen once. Another study also made use of these data, one on yellow fever vaccine responses in identical twins.

Material for sequencing was PBMCs. The receptors shown here come from a woman aged 18-29 years in good health.

The chain has TRBV6-1 and TRBJ2-3; the D is unclear. This CDR3 has 14 amino acids. CDR1 MNHNS and CDR2 SASEGT come from the germline V gene. V lost 7 bases and J 1 base, leaving 12 bases between the germline ends. Here the CDR3 reads CASTPELGTDTQYF. The DNA for the CDR3 is TGTGCCAGCACCCCCGAGTTGGGCACAGATACGCAGTATTTT.

This clonotype came up a few times. The chain carries TRBV20-1 and TRBJ2-7, with TRBD2 matching 7 bases. With 1 base clipped from V and 4 bases from J, the junction kept 10 bases outside the gene matches. This CDR3 is 15 amino acids long. The germline V gene encodes CDR1 DFQATT and CDR2 SNEGSKA (reference sequence). The CDR3 nucleotides are TGCAGTGCTAGAGGAGGGACTACCCCCACATACGAGCAGTACTTC. Translating it yields CSARGGTTPTYEQYF.

In its sample, this clonotype was seen once. This chain links TRBV5-1 with TRBJ2-6; the match to TRBD1 covers 8 bases. The CDR3 length is 17 residues. Germline V lookup: CDR1 SGHRS, CDR2 YFSETQ. V lost 4 bases to trimming and J lost 2 bases; unmatched junction nucleotides: 8. This CDR3 reads CASSRLLDRAGANVLTF. CDR3 sequence (DNA): TGCGCCAGCAGCCGACTACTGGACAGGGCTGGGGCCAACGTCCTGACTTTC.

The V gene is TRBV24-1, the J gene TRBJ2-1; no clear D. Trimming cost V 9 bases and J 5 bases, with 13 bases left between them. CDR3 length: 13 residues. In germline, CDR1 is KGHDR, CDR2 SFDVKD. The CDR3 sequence is CATERQSNNEQFF. The CDR3 nucleotides are TGTGCCACCGAACGGCAAAGCAACAATGAGCAGTTCTTC.

This clonotype has a handful of counts. The V call is TRBV29-1, the J call TRBJ2-7; D gene ambiguous. The CDR3 is made up of 11 amino acids. Trimming pared 6 bases from V and 3 bases from J, leaving 9 bases between. CDR1 is SQVTM and CDR2 is ANQGSEA in the germline V gene. This CDR3 is CSVLSYYEQYF. CDR3 DNA: TGCAGCGTCTTATCATACTACGAGCAGTACTTC.

This clonotype was recorded a few times. This chain links TRBV6-2 or TRBV6-3 with TRBJ2-4; TRBD2 is a possible D gene (6 bases). This CDR3 has 16 residues. Germline lookup yields CDR1 MNHEY and CDR2 SVGEGT. Trimming pared 6 bases from V and 0 bases from J, leaving 15 bases between. CDR3 nucleotides: TGTGCCAGCAGATCCTTAGCGGCCCTAGCCAAAAACATTCAGTACTTC. Its protein is CASRSLAALAKNIQYF.